Following are 17 T cell receptor delta chains from one sample sequenced in a study of delta chains in infants with herpesvirus infections. TCR cDNA was made from PBMC RNA with gamma- and delta-chain-specific primers. TCRdb made new clone calls on the RT-PCR reads using CATT. The sample includes approximately 640 delta-chain clones, about 16% of them seen just once. The input for sequencing was peripheral blood, taken at time point 1 of longitudinal follow-up. The receptors here all came from a human donor who was a Ugandan infant, either HIV-exposed or HIV-unexposed (not recorded which).

A word on this clone: This clone may be a read error of a much larger clone one base away. This chain links TRDV2 with TRDJ3; TRDD3 matches 7 bases. TCRdb supplies no J gene; here it was assigned by aligning the nucleotide sequence to germline. Germline lookup yields CDR1 GEAIGNYY and CDR2 EKD. With 0 bases clipped from V and 0 bases from J, the junction kept 10 bases outside the gene matches. This CDR3 region has 20 residues. CDR3 residues: CACDTVGICKYSWDTRQMFF. The DNA for the CDR3 is TGTGCCTGTGACACCGTGGGGATATGCAAATACTCCTGGGACACCCGACAGATGTTTTTC.

CDR3 amino acids: CALGERLELGDTGKLIF. The CDR3, as DNA: TGTGCTCTTGGGGAACGGTTGGAACTGGGGGATACGGGCAAACTCATCTTT. This chain links TRDV1 with TRDJ1; 13 positions agree with TRDD3. The J gene, not given by TCRdb, was assigned here from a germline match of the nucleotide sequence. Trimming took 1 base from V and 8 from J; bases not matched to a gene: 10. CDR1 and CDR2 from the germline V gene are TSWWSYY and QGS. CDR3 length: 17 amino acids.

This clone is labeled medium-sized. The chain combines TRDV1 with TRDJ1, with 9 bases identical to TRDD3. Germline V gene sequence: CDR1 TSWWSYY, CDR2 QGS. This CDR3 spans 18 amino acids. V was clipped by 2 bases and J by 1 base; unmatched bases: 11. CDR3 amino acids: CALGEWLGDKGITDKLIF. The CDR3 nucleotides read TGTGCTCTTGGGGAATGGTTGGGGGATAAAGGGATCACCGATAAACTCATCTTT.

No V gene was called, and the J gene is TRDJ2. The CDR3 loop spans 10 amino acids. The CDR3, as DNA: TGTAGTGCTTTGACAGCACAACTCTTCTTT. It translates to CSALTAQLFF.

Regarding this clone: One base away lies a much larger clone, so this may be a sequencing read error. The V gene is listed as TRDV1; no J gene was called; whether TRDD3, the table's D call, matches the DNA was not checked. The CDR3 is made up of 22 amino acids. Germline V gene sequence: CDR1 TSWWSYY, CDR2 QGS. CDR3 amino acids: CALGELGGSSFWGTLYTDNLIF. The CDR3, as DNA: TGTGCTCTTGGGGAACTTGGGGGTTCCTCCTTCTGGGGGACACTGTACACCGATAATCTCATCTTT.

In its sample, this clone ranks as large (0.1 to 1%). This chain connects TRDV2 to TRDJ1; 13 bases agree with TRDD3. Germline CDR1 is GEAIGNYY and CDR2 is EKD. V lost 0 bases to trimming and J lost 0 bases; unmatched junction nucleotides: 15. The CDR3 sequence is 21 residues long. This chain's CDR3 is CACDTVLLGDTPSRYTDKLIF. CDR3 nucleotides: TGTGCCTGTGACACCGTTCTACTGGGGGATACGCCCTCCAGATACACCGATAAACTCATCTTT.

By share, this clone counts as medium-sized (0.01 to 0.1%). This chain connects TRDV1 to TRDJ1, with D perhaps matching TRDD3 (5 bases). Trimming pared 0 bases from V and 4 bases from J, leaving 21 bases between. This CDR3 has 18 amino acids. The germline CDR1 and CDR2 sequences are TSWWSYY and QGS. This chain's CDR3 is CALGELGSGEHVNDKLIF. The CDR3 DNA follows: TGTGCTCTTGGGGAACTAGGGAGCGGGGAGCACGTTAACGATAAACTCATCTTT.

Here the CDR3 DNA reads TGCAGTGGTATCAACGCAGAGTACATGGGGAAGGTTTTTCGTAATGATGCCTGTGGTAGTGCTTTGACAGCACAACTCTTCTTT. Its translation: CSGINAEYMGKVFRNDACGSALTAQLFF. The J gene was identified as TRDJ2, and no V gene was called; TRDD3, the table's D call, was not compared with the DNA. This CDR3 is built from 28 residues.

As to this clone: A much larger clone lies a single base off, so this may be a read error. The V gene is TRDV1, the J gene TRDJ1; D is perhaps TRDD2 (6 bases). Germline V gives CDR1 TSWWSYY, CDR2 QGS. CDR3 length: 21 residues. Trimming took 1 base from V and 1 from J, leaving 28 bases between them. As DNA, the CDR3 is TGTGCTCTTGGGGAACGGAGAAGTCTTCCTCGTACTGCCATCATCACCGATAAACTCATCTTT. Translated, it gives CALGERRSLPRTAIITDKLIF.

The gene calls are TRDV2 and TRDJ3; D unclear. TCRdb records no J gene; here it was assigned by comparing the DNA to germline. CDR1 is GEAIGNYY, CDR2 EKD, per germline. V lost 1 base and J 5 bases, leaving 23 bases between the germline ends. The CDR3 covers 20 residues. As DNA, the CDR3 is TGTGCCTGTGACACGGCTGAGGGTTCCGTCGGGTACGGGGACACCCGACAGATGTTTTTC. This translates into CACDTAEGSVGYGDTRQMFF.

By frequency in the sample, this clone is large. The CDR3 nucleotides are TGTGCTCTTGGGGAACTTAGGGACCTCCCGGTCCTAACGGGGCTCATCTTT. Its translation is CALGELRDLPVLTGLIF. The J gene is TRDJ1, the V gene TRDV1, with a tentative D call TRDD2 (5 bases). This CDR3 spans 17 amino acids. V lost 0 bases and J lost 11, with 25 bases in between. Germline loops: CDR1 TSWWSYY, CDR2 QGS.

The sample holds a few counts of this clone. A far larger clone is one nucleotide away, so this likely arose from a read error. CDR3 DNA sequence: TGTGCCTGTGACGCCGAGGGGGGGATAGGGACCGATAAACTCATCTTT. Encoded protein: CACDAEGGIGTDKLIF. The chain links TRDV2 to TRDJ1, with TRDD3 identical over 8 bases. V gave up 3 bases and J gave up 2 bases; unmatched junction bases: 10. The CDR3 extends over 16 amino acids. The V gene's germline CDR1 is GEAIGNYY and CDR2 EKD.

On this clone itself: Since a much larger clone is just one base distant, this may be a read error. V is TRDV1 and J is TRDJ1, with D uncertain. The ends were cut back, 1 base at V and 11 bases at J, with 20 bases in the middle. The CDR3 runs 15 residues. CDR1 and CDR2 from the germline V gene are TSWWSYY and QGS. CDR3 coding DNA: TGTGCTCTTGGGGAACCCCCCTCCGTTTGTGTTGGCCTCATCTTT. It yields the protein CALGEPPSVCVGLIF.

This clone was recorded a few times. The V call is TRDV2, the J call TRDJ3, with a possible D match to TRDD3 (6 bases). TCRdb is silent on the J gene; assignment here came from matching the DNA to germline. Deletions cut 3 bases from V and 1 base from J, with 18 bases between. Germline assignment: CDR1 GEAIGNYY and CDR2 EKD. The CDR3 runs 19 residues. The DNA for the CDR3 is TGTGCCTGTGACTACTGGGAGACTCAAGGGTCCTGGGACACCCGACAGATGTTTTTC. Protein: CACDYWETQGSWDTRQMFF.

In its sample, this clone was seen a few times. A much larger clone differs from this one at a single base, so this may be a read error. The chain couples TRDV1 to TRDJ1, with TRDD3 matching 10 bases. CDR1 and CDR2 (germline): TSWWSYY, QGS. CDR3 length: 26 amino acids. The V gene end was trimmed by 1 base and the J gene end by 0 bases; junction bases not matched to a gene: 32. The CDR3 DNA sequence: TGTGCTCTTGGGGAACAAGTCTCTCTAAGGAGCCAAGTAGGTGGGGGATACACCCTGTACACCGATAAACTCATCTTT. Encoded protein: CALGEQVSLRSQVGGGYTLYTDKLIF.

By frequency in the sample, this clone is large. The J gene is TRDJ1, the V gene TRDV1; 10 bases align to TRDD3. V gave up 3 bases and J gave up 2 bases; unmatched junction bases: 27. The CDR3 loop spans 23 amino acids. Per germline, CDR1 TSWWSYY and CDR2 QGS. As DNA, the CDR3 is TGTGCTCTTGGGGACCCTGTTCCTACGGGTCGATGGGGGATACCCCGTGGGACCGATAAACTCATCTTT. Amino acid sequence: CALGDPVPTGRWGIPRGTDKLIF.

Sample share makes this clone large. This sample includes further DNA sequences coding for the same CDR3. This sequence joins TRDV2 and TRDJ3, with 11 bases lining up with TRDD3. With 0 bases clipped from V and 2 bases from J, the junction kept 8 bases outside the gene matches. CDR3 size: 20 residues. Germline V CDR1 and CDR2: GEAIGNYY, EKD. The CDR3 DNA follows: TGTGCCTGTGACACCGTTTTCCTGGGGGATACCCCCTGGGACACCCGACAGATGTTTTTC. Its protein product is CACDTVFLGDTPWDTRQMFF.